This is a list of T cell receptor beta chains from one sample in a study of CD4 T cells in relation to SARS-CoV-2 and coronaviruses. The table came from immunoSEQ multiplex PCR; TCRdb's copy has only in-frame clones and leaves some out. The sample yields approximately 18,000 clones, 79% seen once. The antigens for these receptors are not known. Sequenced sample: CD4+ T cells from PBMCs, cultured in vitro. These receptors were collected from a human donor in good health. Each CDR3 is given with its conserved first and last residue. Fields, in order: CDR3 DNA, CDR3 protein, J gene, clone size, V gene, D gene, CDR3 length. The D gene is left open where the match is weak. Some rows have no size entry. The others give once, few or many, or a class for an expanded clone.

CDR3 DNA: TGTGCCAGCAGTACCTCCGGGGAGACCCAGTACTTC
CDR3 protein: CASSTSGETQYF
J gene: TRBJ2-5
clone size: medium-sized
V gene: TRBV27
D gene: .
CDR3 length: 12

CDR3 DNA: TGTGCCAGCTCCCCCGCCGGAGACGACTCACCCCTCCACTTT
CDR3 protein: CASSPAGDDSPLHF
J gene: TRBJ1-6
clone size: .
V gene: TRBV18
D gene: .
CDR3 length: 14

CDR3 DNA: TGTGCCAGCAGCCCCTCGGAAGTTGACAATGAGCAGTTCTTC
CDR3 protein: CASSPSEVDNEQFF
J gene: TRBJ2-1
clone size: .
V gene: TRBV7-9
D gene: .
CDR3 length: 14

CDR3 DNA: TGTGCCAGCAGCCAAGAGGTCACTAGCGGGAGGGGTAATGAGCAGTTCTTC
CDR3 protein: CASSQEVTSGRGNEQFF
J gene: TRBJ2-1
clone size: .
V gene: TRBV4-2
D gene: TRBD2
CDR3 length: 17

CDR3 DNA: TGTGCCAGCTCTGCAGGGCTTAATGAAAAACTGTTTTTT
CDR3 protein: CASSAGLNEKLFF
J gene: TRBJ1-4
clone size: .
V gene: TRBV13
D gene: .
CDR3 length: 13

CDR3 DNA: TGTGCCAGCAGCTTAATAACTCCGGCGAACACCGGGGAGCTGTTTTTT
CDR3 protein: CASSLITPANTGELFF
J gene: TRBJ2-2
clone size: .
V gene: TRBV7-9
D gene: .
CDR3 length: 16

CDR3 DNA: TGTGCCAGCAGTGAACCCGCCGGGACTAATGAAAAACTGTTTTTT
CDR3 protein: CASSEPAGTNEKLFF
J gene: TRBJ1-4
clone size: .
V gene: TRBV2
D gene: .
CDR3 length: 15

CDR3 DNA: TGTGCCAGCAGTAACACCGGGGGCTGGGGGCAAAACCTTCAGTTCTTC
CDR3 protein: CASSNTGGWGQNLQFF
J gene: TRBJ2-1
clone size: .
V gene: TRBV6-6
D gene: .
CDR3 length: 16

CDR3 DNA: TGTGCCAGCAGCGGGGGCAAGAGGGTCACTGAAGCTTTCTTT
CDR3 protein: CASSGGKRVTEAFF
J gene: TRBJ1-1
clone size: .
V gene: TRBV9
D gene: .
CDR3 length: 14

CDR3 DNA: TGTGCCAGCAGCCGAAACTGGGATGAGCAGTTCTTC
CDR3 protein: CASSRNWDEQFF
J gene: TRBJ2-1
clone size: .
V gene: TRBV7-9
D gene: .
CDR3 length: 12

CDR3 DNA: TGCAGCGTTGATGTAGAAAATACCTACGAGCAGTACTTC
CDR3 protein: CSVDVENTYEQYF
J gene: TRBJ2-7
clone size: .
V gene: TRBV29-1
D gene: .
CDR3 length: 13

CDR3 DNA: TGTGCCAGCAGCTTCCGACTAGCGGGCTATATCACAGATACGCAGTATTTT
CDR3 protein: CASSFRLAGYITDTQYF
J gene: TRBJ2-3
clone size: .
V gene: TRBV5-5
D gene: TRBD2
CDR3 length: 17

CDR3 DNA: TGTGCCAGCACCGAGGCCCTGGGGGGCTACACCTTC
CDR3 protein: CASTEALGGYTF
J gene: TRBJ1-2
clone size: .
V gene: TRBV6-5
D gene: .
CDR3 length: 12

CDR3 DNA: TGTGCCAGCAGCTTAGGAGGTTCCAGCACAGATACGCAGTATTTT
CDR3 protein: CASSLGGSSTDTQYF
J gene: TRBJ2-3
clone size: .
V gene: TRBV11-3
D gene: .
CDR3 length: 15

CDR3 DNA: TGCAGCGTTGGGCCGAACCAAGAGACCCAGTACTTC
CDR3 protein: CSVGPNQETQYF
J gene: TRBJ2-5
clone size: .
V gene: TRBV29-1
D gene: .
CDR3 length: 12

CDR3 DNA: TGTGCCAGCAGCTTCCTTCTAGCGGGGGCCACCTACGAGCAGTACTTC
CDR3 protein: CASSFLLAGATYEQYF
J gene: TRBJ2-7
clone size: .
V gene: TRBV11-2
D gene: TRBD2
CDR3 length: 16

CDR3 DNA: TGTGCCAGCAGTTACCCCTACAGGGGGCAAAGCACTGAAGCTTTCTTT
CDR3 protein: CASSYPYRGQSTEAFF
J gene: TRBJ1-1
clone size: .
V gene: TRBV6-2/TRBV6-3
D gene: TRBD1
CDR3 length: 16

CDR3 DNA: TGTGCCAGCAGCCCATCCCAATGGGGGAGGGCTGACGAGCAGTACTTC
CDR3 protein: CASSPSQWGRADEQYF
J gene: TRBJ2-7
clone size: once
V gene: TRBV4-2
D gene: TRBD2
CDR3 length: 16

CDR3 DNA: TGTGCCAGCAGCCAAGAGCTCGGGGAGCTGTTTTTT
CDR3 protein: CASSQELGELFF
J gene: TRBJ2-2
clone size: .
V gene: TRBV3-1/TRBV3-2
D gene: .
CDR3 length: 12

CDR3 DNA: TGTGCCAGCTCACCCTCTGTCTTCGAGACCCAGTACTTC
CDR3 protein: CASSPSVFETQYF
J gene: TRBJ2-5
clone size: .
V gene: TRBV18
D gene: .
CDR3 length: 13

CDR3 DNA: TGTGCCAGCAGATCGGGACAGGGGTCCTACGAGCAGTACTTC
CDR3 protein: CASRSGQGSYEQYF
J gene: TRBJ2-7
clone size: .
V gene: TRBV6-6
D gene: TRBD1
CDR3 length: 14

CDR3 DNA: TGTGCCAGCAGCTTCCAGGGCAGCTCTGGAAACACCATATATTTT
CDR3 protein: CASSFQGSSGNTIYF
J gene: TRBJ1-3
clone size: .
V gene: TRBV9
D gene: .
CDR3 length: 15

CDR3 DNA: TGTGCCTGGAGTACCCCAACTAGCGGGAGGGCCACTGGTGAGCAGTTCTTC
CDR3 protein: CAWSTPTSGRATGEQFF
J gene: TRBJ2-1
clone size: .
V gene: TRBV30
D gene: TRBD2
CDR3 length: 17

CDR3 DNA: TGTGCCAGCAGTGAAGCTGGGGCCCGCACAGATACGCAGTATTTT
CDR3 protein: CASSEAGARTDTQYF
J gene: TRBJ2-3
clone size: once
V gene: TRBV6-1
D gene: .
CDR3 length: 15

CDR3 DNA: TGCGCCAGCAGCCAAGATACGCAGATCGGGTCACCCCTCCACTTT
CDR3 protein: CASSQDTQIGSPLHF
J gene: TRBJ1-6
clone size: few
V gene: TRBV4-1
D gene: .
CDR3 length: 15

CDR3 DNA: TGTGCCAGCAGCTTACGGGGGGGGAGTAGCAATCAGCCCCAGCATTTT
CDR3 protein: CASSLRGGSSNQPQHF
J gene: TRBJ1-5
clone size: .
V gene: TRBV7-2
D gene: .
CDR3 length: 16

CDR3 DNA: TGTGCCAGCAGCTTAGAAGCGGGAGTGACAGATACGCAGTATTTT
CDR3 protein: CASSLEAGVTDTQYF
J gene: TRBJ2-3
clone size: .
V gene: TRBV7-9
D gene: TRBD2
CDR3 length: 15

CDR3 DNA: TGTGCCAGCAGTGAAAGGCTCACCGGGGAGCTGTTTTTT
CDR3 protein: CASSERLTGELFF
J gene: TRBJ2-2
clone size: .
V gene: TRBV2
D gene: .
CDR3 length: 13

CDR3 DNA: TGCGCCAGCAGCCCCACGGACAGTTGGGGCTACACCTTC
CDR3 protein: CASSPTDSWGYTF
J gene: TRBJ1-2
clone size: .
V gene: TRBV5-1
D gene: .
CDR3 length: 13

CDR3 DNA: TGCGCCAGCAGCCCCGCACGGGCCGGCACAGAAGCTTTCTTT
CDR3 protein: CASSPARAGTEAFF
J gene: TRBJ1-1
clone size: .
V gene: TRBV4-1
D gene: .
CDR3 length: 14

CDR3 DNA: TGTGCCAGCAGCTGGGGACAGGGAGGAAAGAATTCACCCCTCCACTTT
CDR3 protein: CASSWGQGGKNSPLHF
J gene: TRBJ1-6
clone size: .
V gene: TRBV7-6
D gene: TRBD1
CDR3 length: 16

CDR3 DNA: TGCGCCAGCAGTCAGGACAGTTATGGCTACACCTTC
CDR3 protein: CASSQDSYGYTF
J gene: TRBJ1-2
clone size: .
V gene: TRBV5-1
D gene: .
CDR3 length: 12

CDR3 DNA: TGTGCCTGGAGTGCTCTTCGGGGGCCTCAGCAGCCCCAGCATTTT
CDR3 protein: CAWSALRGPQQPQHF
J gene: TRBJ1-5
clone size: .
V gene: TRBV30
D gene: .
CDR3 length: 15

CDR3 DNA: TGTGCCAGTAGTCCCTCGGGACTAGCGGAGACCCAGTACTTC
CDR3 protein: CASSPSGLAETQYF
J gene: TRBJ2-5
clone size: .
V gene: TRBV19
D gene: TRBD2
CDR3 length: 14

CDR3 DNA: TGTGCCAGCAGCTTGGACAGGTCCCTAGGGCAGTACTTC
CDR3 protein: CASSLDRSLGQYF
J gene: TRBJ2-7
clone size: .
V gene: TRBV7-2
D gene: TRBD1
CDR3 length: 13

CDR3 DNA: TGCGCCAGCAGCCCTCTTACAGGGAGGGTTATCTATGGCTACACCTTC
CDR3 protein: CASSPLTGRVIYGYTF
J gene: TRBJ1-2
clone size: .
V gene: TRBV4-1
D gene: .
CDR3 length: 16

CDR3 DNA: TGTGCCAGCAGTGATCTGACGGCCAATTCCTACGAGCAGTACTTC
CDR3 protein: CASSDLTANSYEQYF
J gene: TRBJ2-7
clone size: few
V gene: TRBV25-1
D gene: .
CDR3 length: 15

CDR3 DNA: TGTGCCAGCAGTGTCCTTGAGCAGTTCTTC
CDR3 protein: CASSVLEQFF
J gene: TRBJ2-1
clone size: .
V gene: TRBV2
D gene: .
CDR3 length: 10

CDR3 DNA: TGTGCCAGCAGTGTCGGATCGAACACCGGGGAGCTGTTTTTT
CDR3 protein: CASSVGSNTGELFF
J gene: TRBJ2-2
clone size: .
V gene: TRBV2
D gene: .
CDR3 length: 14

CDR3 DNA: TGTGCCAGCAGCCAAGTGTACAATGGTGCGAGGTCACCCCTCCACTTT
CDR3 protein: CASSQVYNGARSPLHF
J gene: TRBJ1-6
clone size: .
V gene: TRBV14
D gene: .
CDR3 length: 16

CDR3 DNA: TGTGCCAGCAGGGACCGAGCCATGGGCGAGCAGTACTTC
CDR3 protein: CASRDRAMGEQYF
J gene: TRBJ2-7
clone size: .
V gene: TRBV12-3/TRBV12-4
D gene: .
CDR3 length: 13

CDR3 DNA: TGTGCCAGCAGCTTAGCTGGCGGGGAGCTGTTTTTT
CDR3 protein: CASSLAGGELFF
J gene: TRBJ2-2
clone size: .
V gene: TRBV7-2
D gene: .
CDR3 length: 12

CDR3 DNA: TGTGCCAGCAGCTTCGGGGACAGGGGCTCTTACGAGCAGTACTTC
CDR3 protein: CASSFGDRGSYEQYF
J gene: TRBJ2-7
clone size: .
V gene: TRBV5-4
D gene: TRBD1
CDR3 length: 15

CDR3 DNA: TGCGCCAGCAGCCCTCGGACAGGGGGTTTTAATTCACCCCTCCACTTT
CDR3 protein: CASSPRTGGFNSPLHF
J gene: TRBJ1-6
clone size: .
V gene: TRBV4-3
D gene: TRBD1
CDR3 length: 16

CDR3 DNA: TGTGCCAGCAGCTCCGAGTTGGGTGAAGCTTTCTTT
CDR3 protein: CASSSELGEAFF
J gene: TRBJ1-1
clone size: .
V gene: TRBV6-5
D gene: .
CDR3 length: 12

CDR3 DNA: TGCGCCAGCAGTGATCGGGGGGACTTTGGCAATGAGCAGTTCTTC
CDR3 protein: CASSDRGDFGNEQFF
J gene: TRBJ2-1
clone size: .
V gene: TRBV10-1
D gene: TRBD2
CDR3 length: 15

CDR3 DNA: TGCGCCAGCCACTTAGAGGGGGGCCAAGAGACCCAGTACTTC
CDR3 protein: CASHLEGGQETQYF
J gene: TRBJ2-5
clone size: .
V gene: TRBV5-1
D gene: .
CDR3 length: 14

CDR3 DNA: TGTGCCAGCAGTTGGGGCCAGTGGGTTAAAAACATTCAGTACTTC
CDR3 protein: CASSWGQWVKNIQYF
J gene: TRBJ2-4
clone size: .
V gene: TRBV28
D gene: .
CDR3 length: 15

CDR3 DNA: TGTGCCAGTAGTACTACAGGTACTAGCACAGATACGCAGTATTTT
CDR3 protein: CASSTTGTSTDTQYF
J gene: TRBJ2-3
clone size: medium-sized
V gene: TRBV19
D gene: .
CDR3 length: 15

CDR3 DNA: TGCGCCAGCGGACAAAGACAGGGGTCCACAGATACGCAGTATTTT
CDR3 protein: CASGQRQGSTDTQYF
J gene: TRBJ2-3
clone size: .
V gene: TRBV5-1
D gene: TRBD1
CDR3 length: 15

CDR3 DNA: TGTGCCAGCAGCTTAGATGTCTACAATGAGCAGTTCTTC
CDR3 protein: CASSLDVYNEQFF
J gene: TRBJ2-1
clone size: .
V gene: TRBV5-4
D gene: .
CDR3 length: 13

CDR3 DNA: TGTGCCAGCAGCCCCCGACAGGGTGGCTACACCTTC
CDR3 protein: CASSPRQGGYTF
J gene: TRBJ1-2
clone size: .
V gene: TRBV7-2
D gene: TRBD1
CDR3 length: 12

CDR3 DNA: TGTGCCAGCAGTTACTCAGACGGAAACACCATATATTTT
CDR3 protein: CASSYSDGNTIYF
J gene: TRBJ1-3
clone size: .
V gene: TRBV6-5
D gene: .
CDR3 length: 13

CDR3 DNA: TGTGCCAGCAGCACTCGACTAGCGGGGGGAGAAGAGACCCAGTACTTC
CDR3 protein: CASSTRLAGGEETQYF
J gene: TRBJ2-5
clone size: .
V gene: TRBV5-6
D gene: TRBD2
CDR3 length: 16

CDR3 DNA: TGTGCCAGCAGTAAACGGGGAGGATCTAATGAAAAACTGTTTTTT
CDR3 protein: CASSKRGGSNEKLFF
J gene: TRBJ1-4
clone size: few
V gene: TRBV25-1
D gene: .
CDR3 length: 15

CDR3 DNA: TGTGCCAGCAGCGTTCGGGGAAGCGGCTACGAGCAGTACTTC
CDR3 protein: CASSVRGSGYEQYF
J gene: TRBJ2-7
clone size: .
V gene: TRBV9
D gene: .
CDR3 length: 14

CDR3 DNA: TGTGCCAGCAACCCTCCGGGACTAAACACAGATACGCAGTATTTT
CDR3 protein: CASNPPGLNTDTQYF
J gene: TRBJ2-3
clone size: .
V gene: TRBV7-2
D gene: TRBD2
CDR3 length: 15

CDR3 DNA: TGTGCCAGCAGCTTAGCATTAGCGGAGGGAGCAGATACGCAGTATTTT
CDR3 protein: CASSLALAEGADTQYF
J gene: TRBJ2-3
clone size: few
V gene: TRBV7-2
D gene: .
CDR3 length: 16

CDR3 DNA: TGCGCCAGCAGTCAGGACCCTAATGAAAAACTGTTTTTT
CDR3 protein: CASSQDPNEKLFF
J gene: TRBJ1-4
clone size: .
V gene: TRBV10-1
D gene: .
CDR3 length: 13